The 19 T cell receptor beta chains below all came from one sample that was sequenced in a study of vaccination effects on CD4 cells after COVID-19. What these receptors recognize is not known. Peptide-pool stimulation followed by sequencing identified expanded antigen-specific CD4+ clonotypes in the ViraFEST assay. It was after approximately 11 days of culture that CD4+ T cells were isolated. Each participant received a vaccine that was either BNT162b2 or mRNA-1273, given as two doses. Sequencing was performed with immunoSEQ multiplex PCR; in TCRdb, only in-frame clones are kept and a portion is missing. This table holds tens of thousands of clones, 65% to 75% found once. Sequencing used CD4+ T cells from PBMCs cultured with HCoV-OC43 spike peptides, obtained after COVID-19 vaccination. This sample's subset: HCoV-OC43 spike overlapping peptide pool stimulation. The receptor set was obtained from a human donor who received a COVID-19 vaccine.

Here the CDR3 reads CASSLVRGKTNEQFF. The CDR3 DNA follows: TGTGCCAGCAGCCTTGTAAGGGGGAAGACCAATGAGCAGTTCTTC. This rearrangement joins TRBV7-9 to TRBJ2-1; maybe TRBD1 (6 bases). V was clipped by 5 bases and J by 6 bases, with 17 bases between them. Germline V gene data show CDR1 as SEHNR and CDR2 as FQNEAQ (reference sequence). CDR3 length: 15 residues. Supplemented by reference TRBV7-9 and TRBJ2-1, the full variable domain reads DTGVSQNPRHKITKRGQNVTFRCDPISEHNRLYWYRQTLGQGPEFLTYFQNEAQLEKSRLLSDRFSAERPKGSFSTLEIQRTEQGDSAMYLCASSLVRGKTNEQFFGPGTRLTVL.

This sequence joins TRBV5-1 and TRBJ2-2; maybe TRBD1 (6 bases). The germline V and J ends were trimmed by 0 bases and 2 bases, with 11 bases remaining between them. The CDR3 runs to 16 residues. Germline values: CDR1 SGHRS, CDR2 YFSETQ. CDR3 sequence: CASSLAETGNTGELFF. Here the CDR3 DNA reads TGCGCCAGCAGCTTGGCGGAGACAGGAAACACCGGGGAGCTGTTTTTT.

J is TRBJ1-5 and V is TRBV11-2; D is possibly TRBD1 (5 bases). Germline CDR1 reads SGHAT; CDR2 reads FQNNGV. This CDR3 has 13 amino acids. Trimming cost V 8 bases and J 7 bases, with 15 bases left between them. CDR3 coding DNA: TGTGCCAGCGGACGGGACGCTCAGCAGCCCCAGCATTTT. This translates into CASGRDAQQPQHF.

This clone was seen a handful of times. The V gene is TRBV7-2, the J gene TRBJ1-2; no clear D. V was cut by 0 bases and J by 3 bases, with 5 bases left in between. Germline assignment: CDR1 SGHTA and CDR2 FQGNSA. The CDR3 runs 13 residues. For the CDR3, the DNA is TGTGCCAGCAGCTTAGCGTTGGACTATGGCTACACCTTC. Encoded protein: CASSLALDYGYTF.

The chain combines TRBV6-5 with TRBJ1-1, with TRBD1 as a possible D gene (5 bases). Trimming left V 6 bases short and J 5 bases short, with 10 bases between. The CDR3 consists of 12 residues. Per the germline V gene, CDR1 is MNHEY and CDR2 is SVGAGI. CDR3 amino acids: CASRMGQTEAFF. The CDR3 coding sequence is TGTGCCAGCAGGATGGGGCAAACTGAAGCTTTCTTT.

CDR3 bases: TGTGCCAGTAGTGAACAAGAAACGGGCTATGGCTACACCTTC. It is translated as CASSEQETGYGYTF. This chain links TRBV19 with TRBJ1-2; D unclear. The germline CDR1 and CDR2 sequences are LNHDA and SQIVND (reference sequence). V dropped 5 bases and J dropped 4 bases, with 14 bases sitting between them. The CDR3 extends over 14 amino acids.

This chain uses TRBV12-1 with TRBJ2-1; TRBD1 reflects the table's D call only, with no check against the DNA. TRBV12-1 is given as a pseudogene. The CDR3 has 13 residues. The CDR3 loop is CASSLAGGNEQFF. As DNA, the CDR3 is TGTGCCAGCAGCTTGGCAGGGGGCAATGAGCAGTTCTTC.

The chain joins TRBV7-9 to TRBJ2-2, with D maybe TRBD1 (5 bases). Per germline, CDR1 SEHNR and CDR2 FQNEAQ (reference sequence). The CDR3 loop spans 15 amino acids. Trimming removed 1 base from V and 4 bases from J, with 10 bases in between. The CDR3 region has the DNA TGTGCCAGCAGCTTAGGGGGCAGCGTCACCGGGGAGCTGTTTTTT. Encoded protein: CASSLGGSVTGELFF.

This clone is a singleton in its sample. V gene TRBV3-1 (or the pseudogene TRBV3-2) combines with J gene TRBJ2-1, with D possibly TRBD2 on 6 matching bases. The germline V and J ends were trimmed by 1 base and 0 bases, with 19 bases remaining between them. CDR3 size: 19 residues. Germline values: CDR1 LGHDT, CDR2 YNNKEL (reference sequence). The CDR3 loop reads CASSQAVAGISSSYNEQFF. CDR3 in DNA: TGTGCCAGCAGCCAAGCTGTGGCGGGGATTTCGAGCTCCTACAATGAGCAGTTCTTC.

The chain employs TRBV25-1 and TRBJ2-1; 8 bases line up with TRBD2. Germline CDR1 MGHDK, CDR2 SYGVNS. V trimming: 1 base; J trimming: 13 bases; junction bases outside the gene matches: 6. The length of the CDR3 is 13 residues. CDR3 in DNA: TGTGCCAGCAGTGAATCGTCGTGGACTAGCCAGTTCTTC. Amino acids: CASSESSWTSQFF.

The DNA for the CDR3 is TGTGCCAGCAGCCCCCAGACGGCGCCGAACACTGAAGCTTTCTTT. Translated, it gives CASSPQTAPNTEAFF. V gene TRBV11-2 combines with J gene TRBJ1-1; D remains ambiguous. The CDR3 contains 15 residues. Trimming stripped 5 bases from V and 1 base from J, with 14 bases between. Germline V gene data show CDR1 as SGHAT and CDR2 as FQNNGV.

The chain recombines TRBV29-1 with TRBJ1-4; no firm D call. Trimming stripped 5 bases from V and 3 bases from J, with 7 bases between. The CDR3 consists of 12 residues. Germline loops: CDR1 SQVTM, CDR2 ANQGSEA. CDR3 sequence (DNA): TGCAGCGTTAGCAGGTCTAATGAAAAACTGTTTTTT. Translating it yields CSVSRSNEKLFF.

V and J are TRBV19 and TRBJ1-3, with D possibly matching TRBD1 (6 bases). Germline V CDR1 and CDR2: LNHDA, SQIVND (reference sequence). V lost 3 bases and J 2 bases, leaving 8 bases between the germline ends. The CDR3 is made up of 14 amino acids. In DNA, the CDR3 is TGTGCCAGTAGTATTGCAGGGGCTGGAAACACCATATATTTT. It encodes CASSIAGAGNTIYF.

The rearrangement links TRBV19 to TRBJ1-5; 8 bases align to TRBD1. The CDR3 is made up of 15 amino acids. CDR1 is LNHDA, CDR2 SQIVND, per germline (reference sequence). After removal of 5 bases from V and 3 bases from J, the junction contained 6 bases not matched to a gene. The CDR3 loop is CASSLRQGFNQPQHF. The CDR3 nucleotides are TGTGCCAGTAGTCTAAGACAGGGGTTCAATCAGCCCCAGCATTTT.

This rearrangement joins TRBV2 to TRBJ1-5; no reliable D call. V was shortened by 1 base and J by 0 bases, with 7 bases between the two germline ends. CDR3 length: 15 amino acids. Germline CDR1 is SNHLY and CDR2 is FYNNEI. CDR3 nucleotides: TGTGCCAGCAGTGAAGGCGGGAATAGCAATCAGCCCCAGCATTTT. Protein sequence: CASSEGGNSNQPQHF.

The J gene is TRBJ1-1, the V gene TRBV5-5; D ambiguous. Trimming stripped 0 bases from V and 1 base from J, with 13 bases between. This CDR3 has 16 amino acids. From germline, CDR1 is SGHKS and CDR2 YYEKEE (reference sequence). The CDR3 protein is CASSLGSGSTNTEAFF. The CDR3 coding sequence is TGTGCCAGCAGCTTGGGGTCAGGCTCGACGAACACTGAAGCTTTCTTT.

J is TRBJ1-1 and V is TRBV7-9; D not resolved. CDR3 length equals 15 residues. The V end was cut by 1 base, the J end by 1 base, with 10 bases between. Per the germline V gene, CDR1 is SEHNR and CDR2 is FQNEAQ (reference sequence). This CDR3 is CASSLDRWGNTEAFF. In DNA form, the CDR3 reads TGTGCCAGCAGCTTAGATCGGTGGGGGAACACTGAAGCTTTCTTT.

V and J are TRBV6-5 and TRBJ1-5; weak D call: TRBD1 (5 bases). Germline V gene lookup returns CDR1 MNHEY and CDR2 SVGAGI. The CDR3 covers 15 residues. The germline V and J ends were trimmed by 10 bases and 4 bases, with 20 bases remaining between them. In nucleotides, the CDR3 is TGTGCCACCACCTGGGAGGCGACAGTGAATCAGCCCCAGCATTTT. Translated: CATTWEATVNQPQHF.

The genes are TRBV19 and TRBJ2-4; D is possibly TRBD2 (5 bases). Looked up from germline, CDR1 is LNHDA and CDR2 is SQIVND (reference sequence). V was trimmed by 1 base and J by 6 bases, leaving 7 bases between them. The CDR3 loop spans 13 amino acids. The CDR3 DNA reads TGTGCCAGTAGTATAGCCGGAGGAAACATTCAGTACTTC. It translates to CASSIAGGNIQYF.